This TCR beta chain was identified in a study of blood T cell repertoires in COVID-19. Overall study: Italy, Spain and the United States were the sources of the convalescent and acute COVID-19 samples.

The germline CDR1 and CDR2 sequences are LGHDT and YNNKEL (reference sequence). V shed 4 bases and J 3 bases; nucleotides not matched to a gene: 4. The CDR3 spans 14 residues. Resolution of symptoms, clearance, or two negative PCRs was present in recovered Cohort 3 donors. This table comes from immunoSEQ multiplex PCR, and its TCRdb copy is limited to in-frame clones, with some not included. The table includes hundreds of thousands of clones, roughly nine tenths detected once. Sequences were obtained from PBMCs or T cells enriched from blood (not recorded which). This TCR came from a woman between 40 and 55 years old who had recovered from COVID-19. The gene calls are TRBV3-1 (or the pseudogene TRBV3-2) and TRBJ1-1, with 8 bases matching TRBD1. CDR3 coding DNA: TGTGCCAGCAGCCTACAGACAGGGGACACTGAAGCTTTCTTT. Amino acid sequence: CASSLQTGDTEAFF.